A selection of T cell receptor beta chains follows, all from one sample in a study of blood T cell repertoires in COVID-19. Sequencing used immunoSEQ multiplex PCR; TCRdb keeps in-frame clones, though not all of them. Of some 300,000 clones in the sample, 90% were seen once. Sample: PBMCs or T cells enriched from blood (not recorded which). Receptors originate from a woman aged 30 to 39 who had been exposed to COVID-19. The CDR3 runs from the conserved cysteine through the conserved F or W. D genes are given only for firm matches. Clone size, where shown, is once, few, many, or a class for clones that have expanded.

TRBJ2-7,TRBV7-2,NA,TRBD2,CASSPTSGAYEQYF,TGTGCCAGCAGCCCAACTAGCGGGGCCTACGAGCAGTACTTC
TRBJ1-2,TRBV20-1,NA,NA,CSASGSWGYTF,TGCAGTGCCTCGGGGTCTTGGGGCTACACCTTC
TRBJ1-2,TRBV11-3,NA,NA,CASSSGTLYGYTF,TGTGCCAGCAGCTCCGGGACACTCTATGGCTACACCTTC
TRBJ2-7,TRBV18,NA,TRBD2,CASSPRAGAGYEQYF,TGTGCCAGCTCACCAAGAGCGGGGGCGGGGTACGAGCAGTACTTC
TRBJ2-6,TRBV5-1,once,TRBD1,CASSPYRGISSGANVLTF,TGCGCCAGCAGCCCGTACAGGGGAATATCCTCTGGGGCCAACGTCCTGACTTTC
TRBJ1-2,TRBV5-6,NA,TRBD1,CASSRWDRSGGYGYTF,TGTGCCAGCAGCAGATGGGACAGGTCAGGGGGCTATGGCTACACCTTC
TRBJ1-3,TRBV9,NA,NA,CASRPQGAPGNTIYF,TGTGCCAGCCGACCTCAAGGGGCCCCTGGAAACACCATATATTTT
TRBJ1-2,TRBV5-6,NA,TRBD1,CASSRGQGAVFRYGYTF,TGTGCCAGCAGCCGGGGGCAGGGGGCAGTCTTTCGCTATGGCTACACCTTC
TRBJ1-1,TRBV6-5,once,NA,CASSISTAENTEAFF,TGTGCCAGCAGCATTTCGACAGCCGAGAACACTGAAGCTTTCTTT
TRBJ1-1,TRBV14,few,NA,CASSPSMNTEAFF,TGTGCCAGCAGCCCATCCATGAACACTGAAGCTTTCTTT
TRBJ2-1,TRBV19,NA,TRBD2,CASTPGGAGGLGQFF,TGTGCCAGTACCCCCGGGGGCGCGGGGGGTCTGGGGCAGTTCTTC
TRBJ1-2,TRBV5-4,NA,NA,CASSFRGNYGYTF,TGTGCCAGCAGCTTTAGGGGTAACTATGGCTACACCTTC
TRBJ1-4,TRBV5-1,NA,NA,CASSLDRQANEKLFF,TGCGCCAGCAGCTTGGATCGACAGGCTAATGAAAAACTGTTTTTT
TRBJ1-2,TRBV24-1,NA,NA,CATSDPGRGGYGYTF,TGTGCCACCAGTGACCCCGGGCGGGGCGGCTATGGCTACACCTTC
TRBJ2-4,TRBV19,NA,NA,CASSIDLWGLAKNIQYF,TGTGCCAGTAGTATAGATCTCTGGGGACTTGCCAAAAACATTCAGTACTTC
TRBJ1-2,TRBV6-5,NA,NA,CASSYAGNGYTF,TGTGCCAGCAGTTATGCGGGGAATGGCTACACCTTC
TRBJ1-1,TRBV12-3/TRBV12-4,NA,NA,CASCGGKEAFF,TGTGCCAGCTGTGGGGGGAAAGAAGCTTTCTTT
TRBJ2-1,TRBV27,NA,NA,CASSLTGYNEQFF,TGTGCCAGCAGTTTAACGGGGTACAATGAGCAGTTCTTC
TRBJ1-1,TRBV5-6,NA,NA,CASSSNGAGQGTEAFF,TGTGCCAGCAGCTCGAATGGGGCAGGGCAAGGGACTGAAGCTTTCTTT
TRBJ1-3,TRBV6-5,NA,NA,CASSYSGGRNTIYF,TGTGCCAGCAGTTACTCGGGTGGGCGAAACACCATATATTTT
TRBJ2-1,TRBV29-1,NA,NA,CSVEFGTNNEQFF,TGCAGCGTTGAATTTGGGACAAACAATGAGCAGTTCTTC
TRBJ1-5,TRBV19,NA,NA,CASSILGGQPQHF,TGTGCCAGTAGTATTCTCGGGGGGCAGCCCCAGCATTTT
TRBJ2-3,TRBV2,NA,NA,CASSYRVDTQYF,TGTGCCAGCAGTTACAGGGTGGATACGCAGTATTTT
TRBJ2-3,TRBV18,few,TRBD2,CASSPRKRGGTDTQYF,TGTGCCAGCTCACCGCGTAAGCGGGGAGGCACAGATACGCAGTATTTT
TRBJ1-2,TRBV24-1,NA,NA,CATSEGVGYGYTF,TGTGCCACCAGTGAAGGGGTTGGCTATGGCTACACCTTC
TRBJ2-7,TRBV13,NA,NA,CASSPRLNRYEQYF,TGTGCCAGCAGCCCACGACTGAATCGTTACGAGCAGTACTTC
TRBJ2-3,TRBV9,NA,TRBD2,CASSAGLAGGADTQYF,TGTGCCAGCAGCGCAGGACTAGCGGGGGGCGCAGATACGCAGTATTTT
TRBJ2-2,TRBV11-2,NA,TRBD2,CASSATGTSGVYRELFF,TGTGCCAGCAGCGCGACCGGGACTAGCGGGGTCTACCGGGAGCTGTTTTTT
TRBJ2-3,TRBV9,NA,NA,CASSARVGDTDTQYF,TGTGCCAGCAGCGCCCGTGTGGGAGATACAGATACGCAGTATTTT
TRBJ1-1,TRBV5-1,NA,NA,CASSLERGGNTEAFF,TGCGCCAGCAGCTTGGAAAGAGGAGGGAACACTGAAGCTTTCTTT
TRBJ1-2,TRBV7-9,NA,NA,CASSPATAPYGYTF,TGTGCCAGCAGCCCGGCGACAGCCCCCTATGGCTACACCTTC
TRBJ1-1,TRBV2,NA,NA,CASRLQGMLGAFF,TGTGCCAGCAGACTACAGGGAATGCTCGGAGCTTTCTTT
TRBJ2-7,TRBV2,NA,NA,CASSDRAGANEQYF,TGTGCCAGCAGTGATCGGGCAGGGGCCAACGAGCAGTACTTC
TRBJ1-2,TRBV6-5,NA,TRBD1,CASSRTGDNYGYTF,TGTGCCAGCAGTCGGACAGGGGATAACTATGGCTACACCTTC
TRBJ2-5,TRBV10-3,once,TRBD1,CAIRGYRDRQETQYF,TGTGCCATCAGAGGGTACCGGGACAGACAAGAGACCCAGTACTTC
TRBJ2-1,TRBV18,NA,TRBD1,CASSPGPGGDSSYNEQFF,TGTGCCAGCTCACCCGGGCCAGGGGGCGACAGCTCCTACAATGAGCAGTTCTTC
TRBJ1-2,TRBV9,NA,TRBD1,CASSGTGGDYGYTF,TGTGCCAGCAGCGGAACAGGGGGGGACTATGGCTACACCTTC
TRBJ1-4,TRBV6-1,NA,TRBD1,CASSEIAGTGYEKLFF,TGTGCCAGCAGTGAAATCGCCGGGACAGGGTATGAAAAACTGTTTTTT
TRBJ2-7,TRBV6-6,once,TRBD1,CASSWHRGFYEQYF,TGTGCCAGCAGTTGGCACAGGGGCTTTTACGAGCAGTACTTC
TRBJ1-2,TRBV5-6,NA,TRBD1,CASSLDRWSTYGYTF,TGTGCCAGCAGCCTGGACAGGTGGAGTACCTATGGCTACACCTTC